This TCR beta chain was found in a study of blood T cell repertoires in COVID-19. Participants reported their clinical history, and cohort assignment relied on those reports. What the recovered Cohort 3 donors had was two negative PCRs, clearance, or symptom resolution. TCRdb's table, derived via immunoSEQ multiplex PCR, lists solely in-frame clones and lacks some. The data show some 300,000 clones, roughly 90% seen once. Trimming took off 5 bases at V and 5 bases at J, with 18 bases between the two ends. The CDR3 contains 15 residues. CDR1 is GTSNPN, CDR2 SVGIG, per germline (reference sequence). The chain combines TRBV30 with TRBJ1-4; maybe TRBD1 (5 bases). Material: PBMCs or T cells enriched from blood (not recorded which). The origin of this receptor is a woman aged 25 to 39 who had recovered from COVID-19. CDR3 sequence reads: CAWLIGRGRNEKLFF. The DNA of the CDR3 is TGTGCCTGGCTAATTGGACGGGGGAGGAATGAAAAACTGTTTTTT.